This is a list of T cell receptor beta chains from one sample in a study of T cell clonotyping in hematopoietic cell transplantation. Using immunoSEQ multiplex PCR, the repertoire was profiled, and TCRdb retains in-frame clones only, with some absent. The repertoire holds nearly 70,000 clones, with approximately 94% as singletons. Sequenced material: peripheral blood mononuclear cells. The receptor source for this set is a man aged 45-60 years in good health. Some clones in this sample may be carry-over from other donors' samples. The CDR3 runs from the conserved cysteine through the conserved F or W. D genes are given only for firm matches. Where a row states a size, it is once, few, many or the class of an expanded clone; other rows omit it.

>TRBV30|-|-|TRBJ1-1
TGTGCCTGGAGGAGGGTCACTGAAGCTTTCTTT
CAWRRVTEAFF
>TRBV5-1|-|-|TRBJ2-5
TGCGCCAGCAGCCAACAAGGGGGGAATCAAGAGACCCAGTACTTC
CASSQQGGNQETQYF
>TRBV11-3|TRBD1|-|TRBJ2-7
TGTGCCAGCAGCCCCGGACAGGGGGCCTCCTACGAGCAGTACTTC
CASSPGQGASYEQYF
>TRBV19|-|-|TRBJ2-4
TGTGCCAGTAGTGCCGGGACGGCCGAAGCCAAAAACATTCAGTACTTC
CASSAGTAEAKNIQYF
>TRBV12-5|-|-|TRBJ1-1
TGTGCTAGTGGTTTGAGTTGGAACACTGAAGCTTTCTTT
CASGLSWNTEAFF
>TRBV6-8|-|-|TRBJ2-3
TGTGCCAGCAGTAACGGACTCAAACGACGGGCAGATACGCAGTATTTT
CASSNGLKRRADTQYF
>TRBV5-1|-|-|TRBJ1-5
TGCGCCAGCAGCACCGGGACTTCCAATCAGCCCCAGCATTTT
CASSTGTSNQPQHF
>TRBV9|TRBD1|-|TRBJ1-3
TGTGCCAGCAGCGTTACCGGGACAGGGGCTGGAAACACCATATATTTT
CASSVTGTGAGNTIYF
>TRBV2|-|few|TRBJ2-3
TGTGCCAGCAGTGATGGGTCGGTAGGGAACGGGGGAACAGATACGCAGTATTTT
CASSDGSVGNGGTDTQYF
>TRBV30|TRBD1|-|TRBJ2-4
TGTGCCTGGAGTTACGACGGGACAGGGGAAAACATTCAGTACTTC
CAWSYDGTGENIQYF
>TRBV14|-|-|TRBJ2-1
TGTGCCAGCAGCCTCCAACTCCGGGACCCACAGTTCTTC
CASSLQLRDPQFF